Listed below are T cell receptor beta chains from one sample, sequenced in a study of blood T cell repertoires in COVID-19. Repertoires were generated with immunoSEQ multiplex PCR, while TCRdb's copy carries only in-frame clones and drops some. The sample holds some 120,000 clones, 65% to 85% seen once. What was sequenced was peripheral blood. These receptors were obtained from a woman in her 70s with acute or convalescent COVID-19. Both conserved end residues are part of each CDR3. D genes are given only for firm matches.

v_gene: TRBV5-8
j_gene: TRBJ2-2
d_gene: NA
CDR3aa: CASSFLGGRDTGELFF

v_gene: TRBV19
j_gene: TRBJ2-2
d_gene: NA
CDR3aa: CASRARGTGELFF

v_gene: TRBV7-9
j_gene: TRBJ2-3
d_gene: TRBD2
CDR3aa: CASSLPPDSGHF

v_gene: TRBV28
j_gene: TRBJ2-7
d_gene: TRBD1
CDR3aa: CASSLGPGGQYF

v_gene: TRBV29-1
j_gene: TRBJ1-4
d_gene: TRBD1
CDR3aa: CSVRQTGGRNEKLFF

v_gene: TRBV5-1
j_gene: TRBJ1-2
d_gene: NA
CDR3aa: CASSLEAENYGYTF

v_gene: TRBV5-8
j_gene: TRBJ2-7
d_gene: NA
CDR3aa: CASSLGQGGYEQYF

v_gene: TRBV4-2
j_gene: TRBJ1-1
d_gene: NA
CDR3aa: CASSRIGDVNTEAFF

v_gene: TRBV10-1
j_gene: TRBJ2-1
d_gene: TRBD1
CDR3aa: CASSPTGTGPNNEQFF

v_gene: TRBV4-1
j_gene: TRBJ2-3
d_gene: TRBD2
CDR3aa: CASSPSGTGGADTQYF

v_gene: TRBV2
j_gene: TRBJ1-1
d_gene: TRBD1
CDR3aa: CASSVGTGDTEAFF

v_gene: TRBV11-2
j_gene: TRBJ1-2
d_gene: NA
CDR3aa: CASSLKTNYGYTF

v_gene: TRBV5-1
j_gene: TRBJ1-5
d_gene: NA
CDR3aa: CASSPGGNQPQHF

v_gene: TRBV10-1
j_gene: TRBJ1-2
d_gene: NA
CDR3aa: CASSDRNYGYTF

v_gene: TRBV19
j_gene: TRBJ2-7
d_gene: NA
CDR3aa: CASSPTAGAAYEQYF

v_gene: TRBV19
j_gene: TRBJ2-1
d_gene: NA
CDR3aa: CASSIGGYNEQFF

v_gene: TRBV2
j_gene: TRBJ2-3
d_gene: NA
CDR3aa: CASWNVVGTDTQYF

v_gene: TRBV28
j_gene: TRBJ2-7
d_gene: NA
CDR3aa: CASSPGTFSMAGYEQYF

v_gene: TRBV3-1/TRBV3-2
j_gene: TRBJ2-7
d_gene: NA
CDR3aa: CASSQAQGGSYEQYF

v_gene: TRBV11-3
j_gene: TRBJ2-1
d_gene: TRBD2
CDR3aa: CASSSKRGGNEQFF

v_gene: TRBV6-5
j_gene: TRBJ2-1
d_gene: TRBD1
CDR3aa: CASSPGQVVVDEQFF

v_gene: TRBV4-2
j_gene: TRBJ1-2
d_gene: NA
CDR3aa: CASSQESARGLNYGYTF

v_gene: TRBV10-3
j_gene: TRBJ1-2
d_gene: NA
CDR3aa: CAISPSQVLGPNYGYTF

v_gene: TRBV3-1/TRBV3-2
j_gene: TRBJ2-7
d_gene: TRBD2
CDR3aa: CASSLRGGVISYEQYF

v_gene: TRBV6-5
j_gene: TRBJ1-3
d_gene: NA
CDR3aa: CASSTDSHSGNTIYF

v_gene: TRBV15
j_gene: TRBJ2-7
d_gene: TRBD1
CDR3aa: CATSRLGQGGDEQYF

v_gene: TRBV28
j_gene: TRBJ1-2
d_gene: TRBD1
CDR3aa: CASSLQGVPGPGYTF

v_gene: TRBV19
j_gene: TRBJ2-7
d_gene: NA
CDR3aa: CASSISRGKYEQYF

v_gene: TRBV5-1
j_gene: TRBJ2-5
d_gene: TRBD2
CDR3aa: CASSLGTSGGETQYF

v_gene: TRBV5-1
j_gene: TRBJ2-4
d_gene: TRBD2
CDR3aa: CASSKGLAGGLGNIQYF

v_gene: TRBV7-3
j_gene: TRBJ2-3
d_gene: TRBD2
CDR3aa: CASSASSPGLPVVPQYF

v_gene: TRBV9
j_gene: TRBJ2-7
d_gene: TRBD1
CDR3aa: CASSATGNFAYEQYF

v_gene: TRBV5-1
j_gene: TRBJ2-2
d_gene: TRBD1
CDR3aa: CASSLQGDPSTGELFF

v_gene: TRBV5-1
j_gene: TRBJ2-3
d_gene: NA
CDR3aa: CASSPAVREFTDTQYF

v_gene: TRBV11-3
j_gene: TRBJ2-2
d_gene: NA
CDR3aa: CASSFGGNTGELFF

v_gene: TRBV19
j_gene: TRBJ2-2
d_gene: NA
CDR3aa: CASSKRTGELFF

v_gene: TRBV5-8
j_gene: TRBJ1-5
d_gene: TRBD1
CDR3aa: CASAGQGSAWGQPQHF

v_gene: TRBV29-1
j_gene: TRBJ2-7
d_gene: NA
CDR3aa: CSVNGAGESPYEQYF

v_gene: TRBV2
j_gene: TRBJ2-5
d_gene: NA
CDR3aa: CASSSPGETQYF

v_gene: TRBV19
j_gene: TRBJ1-2
d_gene: TRBD1
CDR3aa: CASSAKDRGHGYTF

v_gene: TRBV24-1
j_gene: TRBJ1-5
d_gene: NA
CDR3aa: CATSPGGNQPQHF

v_gene: TRBV6-2/TRBV6-3
j_gene: TRBJ2-1
d_gene: TRBD2
CDR3aa: CASSTVAGGSYNEQFF

v_gene: TRBV6-6
j_gene: TRBJ1-5
d_gene: NA
CDR3aa: CASSPGQPQHF